This is a list of T cell receptor beta chains from one sample in a study of naive and memory T cell subsets. One entry per CDR3 protein, called by TCRdb with MiXCR from the UMI-ligation and nested PCR reads. The profile covers about 23,000 distinct CDR3 sequences, with more than 7% appearing a single time and about a fifth taken by the ten largest. Sequenced: central memory CD8+ T cells from blood. The receptors were gathered from a human donor in good health. The conserved cysteine and the conserved F or W are not part of the CDR3 here. D genes are given only for firm matches. The size entry is marked missing in some rows and otherwise reads once, few, many or a size class.

TRBD2,TRBV27,medium-sized,TRBJ2-1,ASSLSLIAGAYNEQF
-,TRBV12-3/TRBV12-4,large,TRBJ1-2,ASNHGGAGYGYT
-,TRBV10-3,-,TRBJ2-7,AISLAGSSYEQY
-,TRBV6-1,many,TRBJ1-5,ASSDGEYSQPQH
-,TRBV10-3,-,TRBJ1-5,AISESREGNQPQH
-,TRBV6-6,-,TRBJ2-2,ASSYSRNSGTGELF
TRBD1,TRBV6-4,-,TRBJ1-1,ASSRDRGASEAF
-,TRBV15,many,TRBJ2-5,ATSSGVQETQY
-,TRBV19,many,TRBJ1-2,ASSGTPGAYGYT
-,TRBV28,few,TRBJ2-7,ASSAPRKDLYEQY
TRBD1,TRBV7-8,-,TRBJ2-7,ASRPFGQAFYEQY
TRBD2,TRBV6-2/TRBV6-3,few,TRBJ2-3,ASSSLLAGSTDTQY
-,TRBV12-3/TRBV12-4,-,TRBJ1-4,ASSPNRVEGLF
-,TRBV20-1,few,TRBJ1-2,SARGHSNYGYT
-,TRBV20-1,-,TRBJ1-6,SAKSGQASSPLH
TRBD1,TRBV20-1,few,TRBJ1-1,SATGGDRVNAF
-,TRBV4-3,few,TRBJ1-2,ASSQAVGWDGYT
-,TRBV12-3/TRBV12-4,many,TRBJ2-5,ASSLESGYETQY
TRBD1,TRBV19,-,TRBJ2-7,ASTMGPSGTVPYEQY
-,TRBV3-1,many,TRBJ2-1,ASSATTGGEQF
TRBD2,TRBV20-1,many,TRBJ2-7,SARVREGIYEQY
-,TRBV6-5,few,TRBJ1-4,ASRGIGGLQKLF
TRBD2,TRBV7-2,many,TRBJ2-4,ASSFRAGEWENIQY
-,TRBV20-1,many,TRBJ2-7,SARDLGRDSYEQY
TRBD2,TRBV5-4,many,TRBJ2-7,ASSLLSGSPYEQY
TRBD1,TRBV28,many,TRBJ2-2,ASSLLDRVTGELF
TRBD2,TRBV28,-,TRBJ2-5,ASSRRGDAETQY
-,TRBV5-5,-,TRBJ1-1,ASSFRELNTEAF
TRBD2,TRBV7-8,few,TRBJ2-3,ASSLGVAGGVADTQY
-,TRBV5-1,few,TRBJ2-1,ASSLVPNEQF
TRBD1,TRBV4-3,many,TRBJ2-7,ASSQGTGGSYEQY
-,TRBV20-1,-,TRBJ2-5,SARTGTSQETQY
TRBD2,TRBV25-1,-,TRBJ2-1,ASSGLAGWNEQF
TRBD2,TRBV6-5,many,TRBJ2-1,ASSRSSGRWQQF
TRBD2,TRBV10-1,many,TRBJ2-3,ASSLGLAGDLD
-,TRBV12-3/TRBV12-4,many,TRBJ1-1,ASSPYGMNTEAF
-,TRBV6-5,many,TRBJ1-2,ASTKGENYGYT
TRBD1,TRBV6-1,few,TRBJ2-2,ASKYRQGKNTGELF
-,TRBV20-1,few,TRBJ2-7,SARDFYSYEQY
-,TRBV20-1,-,TRBJ1-4,SARDGEKLF
-,TRBV3-1,-,TRBJ2-5,ASSQDPLAGRETQY
-,TRBV11-2,-,TRBJ1-1,ASSPRPGLGNTEAF
-,TRBV29-1,few,TRBJ1-5,SPPKGICNQPQH
-,TRBV28,few,TRBJ2-1,ASSFYKDDEQF
TRBD1,TRBV7-2,-,TRBJ2-7,ASSWTGTGEDEQY
TRBD2,TRBV4-1,-,TRBJ2-7,ASSQVPGGPYEQY
-,TRBV19,-,TRBJ2-2,ASKHRSTGELF
-,TRBV4-1,few,TRBJ2-7,ASSHLAISYEQY
TRBD1,TRBV27,-,TRBJ1-1,ASSSGQGLVDTEAF
TRBD2,TRBV20-1,many,TRBJ2-1,SAFSSGYEGPYNEQF
-,TRBV30,many,TRBJ2-3,ASASDTQY
-,TRBV27,-,TRBJ2-4,ASSLSPGNIQY
TRBD2,TRBV5-4,-,TRBJ2-3,ASSLAGVTDTQY
-,TRBV14,many,TRBJ1-2,ASSLLPGSNYGYT
-,TRBV6-4,many,TRBJ2-3,ASSPVPADTQY
TRBD1,TRBV13,few,TRBJ1-2,ASSAGQAYGYT
TRBD1,TRBV14,few,TRBJ2-7,ASSQFGQAYEQY
TRBD1,TRBV7-2,few,TRBJ1-6,ASSSGQGIIGSPLH
TRBD2,TRBV6-1,many,TRBJ2-1,ASSETAGEMNEQF